What follows are 6 T cell receptor beta chains derived from one specimen sequenced in a study of blood T cell repertoires in COVID-19. Sequencing used immunoSEQ multiplex PCR; TCRdb keeps in-frame clones, though not all of them. The profile covers about 360,000 clones, with approximately 91% appearing a single time and around 1.9% taken by the ten largest. The specimen sequenced was PBMCs or T cells enriched from blood (not recorded which). These receptors all come from a woman between 40 and 50 years old with acute COVID-19.

CDR3 amino acids: CASSFWASQPQHF. As DNA, the CDR3 is TGTGCCAGCAGTTTCTGGGCTTCACAACCCCAGCATTTT. V is TRBV12-3 or TRBV12-4 and J is TRBJ1-5; D is ambiguous. Trimming cost V 3 bases and J 10 bases, with 13 bases left between them. CDR3 length: 13 residues.

The rearrangement links TRBV24-1 to TRBJ2-5; TRBD1 aligns across 7 bases. V dropped 0 bases and J dropped 3; count of bases not matched to a gene: 6. CDR1 KGHDR and CDR2 SFDVKD come from the germline V gene. The CDR3 totals 16 residues. The CDR3 DNA reads TGTGCCACCAGTGATTTGGCGGCAGGGGGAAAAGAGACCCAGTACTTC. As protein: CATSDLAAGGKETQYF.

This clone has a handful of counts. The chain joins TRBV10-1 to TRBJ1-4; TRBD1 agrees at 7 bases. Germline lookup yields CDR1 WNHNN and CDR2 SYGVQD (reference sequence). There are 16 residues in the CDR3. V was pared by 4 bases and J by 7 bases, with 12 bases of the junction left unmatched. CDR3 sequence reads: CASSGRGRDHTEKLFF. The DNA for the CDR3 is TGCGCCAGCAGTGGGAGGGGGCGGGACCATACTGAAAAACTGTTTTTT.

The chain employs TRBV19 and TRBJ1-5; perhaps TRBD1 as D (5 bases). V was cut by 3 bases and J by 4 bases, with 13 bases left in between. CDR1 is LNHDA, CDR2 SQIVND, per germline (reference sequence). The CDR3 is made up of 15 amino acids. The CDR3 sequence is CASSIQGWENQPQHF. The DNA of the CDR3 is TGTGCCAGTAGTATTCAGGGATGGGAAAATCAGCCCCAGCATTTT.

V gene TRBV7-7 combines with J gene TRBJ1-6; the D gene is possibly TRBD1 (6 bases). Trimming took 5 bases from V and 10 from J, leaving 15 bases between them. The CDR3 has 14 residues. CDR1 is SSHAT, CDR2 FNYEAQ, per germline (reference sequence). CDR3 sequence: CASSRGQPRSPLHF. Written as DNA, the CDR3 is TGTGCCAGCAGCAGAGGACAGCCGAGATCACCCCTCCACTTT.

The chain uses TRBV5-1 and TRBJ2-3, with D unresolved. Germline V CDR1 and CDR2: SGHRS, YFSETQ. With 1 base removed from V and 3 bases from J, the gap between germline ends came to 6 bases. The CDR3 has 13 residues. The CDR3 loop is CASSLFNTDTQYF. In DNA form, the CDR3 reads TGCGCCAGCAGCTTGTTCAATACAGATACGCAGTATTTT.